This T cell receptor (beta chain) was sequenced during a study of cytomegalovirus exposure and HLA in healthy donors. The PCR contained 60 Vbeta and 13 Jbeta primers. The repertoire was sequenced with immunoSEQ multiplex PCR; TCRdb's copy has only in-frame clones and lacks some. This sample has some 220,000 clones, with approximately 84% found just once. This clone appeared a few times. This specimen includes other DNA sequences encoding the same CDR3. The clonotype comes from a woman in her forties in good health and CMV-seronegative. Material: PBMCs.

The CDR3 is CASSLAGDRGETQYF. The DNA of the CDR3 is TGCGCCAGCAGCTTGGCCGGAGACAGGGGAGAGACCCAGTACTTC. The genes are TRBV5-1 and TRBJ2-5; 8 bases line up with TRBD1. Germline-derived CDR1 and CDR2 are SGHRS and YFSETQ. The CDR3 extends over 15 amino acids. The ends lost 0 bases at V and 4 bases at J; junction bases unmatched: 5.